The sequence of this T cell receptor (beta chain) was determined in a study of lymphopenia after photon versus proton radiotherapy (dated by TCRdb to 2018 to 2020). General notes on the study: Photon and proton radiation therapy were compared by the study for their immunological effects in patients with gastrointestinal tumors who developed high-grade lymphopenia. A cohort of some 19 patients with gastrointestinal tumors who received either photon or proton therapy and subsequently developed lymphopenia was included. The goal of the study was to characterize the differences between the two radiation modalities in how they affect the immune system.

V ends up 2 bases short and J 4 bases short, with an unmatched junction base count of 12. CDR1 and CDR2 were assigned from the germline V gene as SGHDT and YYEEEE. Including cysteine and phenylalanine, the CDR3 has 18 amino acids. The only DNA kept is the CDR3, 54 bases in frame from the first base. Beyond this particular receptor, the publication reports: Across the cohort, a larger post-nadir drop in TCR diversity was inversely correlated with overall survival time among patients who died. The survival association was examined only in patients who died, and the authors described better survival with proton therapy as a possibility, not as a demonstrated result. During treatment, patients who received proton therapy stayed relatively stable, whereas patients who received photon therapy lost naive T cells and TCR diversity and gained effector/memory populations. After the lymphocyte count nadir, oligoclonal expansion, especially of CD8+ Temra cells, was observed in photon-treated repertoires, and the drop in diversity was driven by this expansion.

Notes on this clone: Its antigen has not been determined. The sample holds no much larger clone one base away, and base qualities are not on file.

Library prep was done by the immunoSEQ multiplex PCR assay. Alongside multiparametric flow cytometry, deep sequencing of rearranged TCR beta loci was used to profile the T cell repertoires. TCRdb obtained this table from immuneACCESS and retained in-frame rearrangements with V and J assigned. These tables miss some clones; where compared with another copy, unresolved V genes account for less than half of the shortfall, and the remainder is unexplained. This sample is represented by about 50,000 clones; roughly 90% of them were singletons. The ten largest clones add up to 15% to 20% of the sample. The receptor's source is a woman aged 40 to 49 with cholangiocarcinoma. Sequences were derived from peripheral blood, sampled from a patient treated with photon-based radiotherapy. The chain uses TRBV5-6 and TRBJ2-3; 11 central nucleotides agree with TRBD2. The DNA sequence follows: TGTGCCAGCAGCTTAGATATGATAGCGGGAGGGATGGCAGATACGCAGTATTTT. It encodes CASSLDMIAGGMADTQYF. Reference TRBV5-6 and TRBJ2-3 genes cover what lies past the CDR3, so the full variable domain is DAGVTQSPTHLIKTRGQQVTLRCSPKSGHDTVSWYQQALGQGPQFIFQYYEEEERQRGNFPDRFSGHQFPNYSSELNVNALLLGDSALYLCASSLDMIAGGMADTQYFGPGTRLTVL.